A single sample gave rise to the 17 T cell receptor beta chains below, sequenced in a study of T cell responses to AZD1222 COVID-19 vaccine. The data were produced by immunoSEQ multiplex PCR, yet TCRdb's version contains in-frame clones alone and is incomplete. Found here are 95,000 to 150,000 clones, 80% to 95% of them singletons; the top ten hold under 9%. Specimen: peripheral blood, collected 28 days after the second AZD1222 dose. These TCRs come from an adult who received the AZD1222 COVID-19 vaccine.

This clone is a singleton in its sample. CDR3 in amino acids: CASSDRSGTGNEKLFF. Here the CDR3 DNA reads TGTGCCAGCAGTGATCGTTCCGGGACAGGGAATGAAAAACTGTTTTTT. J is TRBJ1-4 and V is TRBV6-1; 9 nucleotides line up with TRBD1. V was pared by 3 bases and J by 5 bases, with 7 bases of the junction left unmatched. This CDR3 is built from 16 residues. Germline loops: CDR1 MNHNS, CDR2 SASEGT.

The chain couples TRBV10-3 to TRBJ1-6, with 9 bases aligning to TRBD1. From germline, CDR1 is ENHRY and CDR2 SYGVKD. The CDR3 sequence is 14 residues long. The J segment lost 7 bases and the V segment lost 3 bases, leaving 1 base of the junction unmatched. The CDR3 sequence: CAISDDRGNSPLHF. CDR3 sequence (DNA): TGTGCCATCAGTGACGACAGGGGGAATTCACCCCTCCACTTT.

The rearrangement uses TRBV27 and TRBJ1-6; 10 bases agree with TRBD1. This CDR3 is built from 15 residues. Per the germline V gene, CDR1 is MNHEY and CDR2 is SMNVEV (reference sequence). With V trimmed by 2 bases and J by 12 bases, 7 bases remained unmatched. CDR3 bases: TGTGCCAGCAGTTTAGCCGGGACAGGGGTTTTACCCCTCCACTTT. It codes for CASSLAGTGVLPLHF.

V usage is TRBV11-2 and J usage is TRBJ2-2, with 9 bases identical to TRBD2. The germline V gene has CDR1 SGHAT and CDR2 FQNNGV. This CDR3 has 15 residues. The trim removed 4 bases at V and 6 bases at J, leaving 6 bases unmatched. CDR3 amino acids: CASSSGGGAAGELFF. The CDR3 nucleotides read TGTGCCAGCAGCTCGGGCGGGGGGGCCGCCGGGGAGCTGTTTTTT.

The V call is TRBV18, the J call TRBJ2-7; D ambiguous. CDR3 size: 11 residues. V was trimmed by 6 bases and J by 7 bases, leaving 10 bases between them. Germline CDR1 is KGHSH and CDR2 is LQKENI. CDR3 sequence: CASSLGEEQYF. CDR3 bases: TGTGCCAGCTCGCTCGGAGAAGAGCAGTACTTC.

The V call is TRBV27, the J call TRBJ2-3; D ambiguous. V lost 2 bases and J 6 bases, leaving 15 bases between the germline ends. Germline V CDR1 and CDR2: MNHEY, SMNVEV (reference sequence). There are 15 residues in the CDR3. The CDR3 DNA is TGTGCCAGCAGTTTAGTGGCTCTCACTCGGGATACGCAGTATTTT. Its translation: CASSLVALTRDTQYF.

V usage is TRBV5-1 and J usage is TRBJ2-5, with 16 nucleotides matching TRBD2. Germline CDR1 SGHRS, CDR2 YFSETQ. The CDR3 has 19 amino acids. The J segment lost 5 bases and the V segment lost 3 bases, leaving 13 bases of the junction unmatched. The CDR3 DNA reads TGCGCCAGCAGCTCAAGTCCCGGGACTAGCGGGGGGGCCAGGGAGACCCAGTACTTC. Residues: CASSSSPGTSGGARETQYF.

The chain combines TRBV5-6 with TRBJ2-2; perhaps TRBD2 as D (5 bases). The germline V and J ends were trimmed by 0 bases and 6 bases, with 15 bases remaining between them. The V gene's germline CDR1 is SGHDT and CDR2 YYEEEE. The CDR3 has 16 residues. CDR3 sequence: CASSLGVVGVSGELFF. As DNA, the CDR3 is TGTGCCAGCAGCTTGGGGGTTGTGGGAGTCTCCGGGGAGCTGTTTTTT.

This chain connects TRBV5-4 to TRBJ1-1; the D gene is possibly TRBD1 (6 bases). V shed 4 bases and J shed 1 base, with 11 bases lying between them. The CDR3 length is 14 residues. Germline V lookup: CDR1 SGHNT, CDR2 YYREEE (reference sequence). The CDR3 sequence: CASSPDRRNTEAFF. The CDR3 DNA follows: TGTGCCAGCAGCCCCGACAGGAGGAACACTGAAGCTTTCTTT.

V and J are TRBV18 and TRBJ2-1; the D is unclear. The germline V gene has CDR1 KGHSH and CDR2 LQKENI. This CDR3 has 15 amino acids. Trimming stripped 0 bases from V and 0 bases from J, with 6 bases between. CDR3 in DNA: TGTGCCAGCTCACCACCCCCCTACTCCTACAATGAGCAGTTCTTC. Its protein is CASSPPPYSYNEQFF. The full variable domain, with the rest looked up from reference TRBV18 and TRBJ2-1, is NAGVMQNPRHLVRRRGQEARLRCSPMKGHSHVYWYRQLPEEGLKFMVYLQKENIIDESGMPKERFSAEFPKEGPSILRIQQVVRGDSAAYFCASSPPPYSYNEQFFGPGTRLTVL.

The CDR3 sequence is CASSLGSGFGKTEAFF. CDR3 nucleotide sequence: TGCGCCAGCAGCTTGGGGTCCGGGTTTGGGAAGACTGAAGCTTTCTTT. The chain couples TRBV5-1 to TRBJ1-1, with D unclear. Trimming pared 0 bases from V and 5 bases from J, leaving 17 bases between. In germline, CDR1 is SGHRS, CDR2 YFSETQ. CDR3 size: 16 residues.

This clone turned up a few times. The chain employs TRBV19 and TRBJ2-1, with no clear D. V lost 0 bases, J lost 7 bases, and 7 bases lay in between. The CDR3 runs to 13 residues. The germline gives CDR1 LNHDA, CDR2 SQIVND (reference sequence). The CDR3 is CASSIDPSNEQFF. CDR3 in DNA: TGTGCCAGTAGTATAGATCCGTCGAATGAGCAGTTCTTC.

This clone was seen a single time. The J gene is TRBJ1-2, the V gene TRBV6-5; the D gene is possibly TRBD1 (5 bases). The CDR3 runs 14 residues. Trimming stripped 6 bases from V and 7 bases from J, with 18 bases between. Per the germline V gene, CDR1 is MNHEY and CDR2 is SVGAGI. CDR3 region: CASSKLGAGTGYTF. The DNA for the CDR3 is TGTGCCAGCAGCAAACTTGGGGCAGGGACTGGCTACACCTTC.

The gene calls are TRBV11-2 and TRBJ1-2, with a tentative D call TRBD1 (6 bases). Trimming took 5 bases from V and 5 from J, leaving 15 bases between them. The CDR3 is 14 amino acids. Germline CDR1 SGHAT, CDR2 FQNNGV. The CDR3 bases are TGTGCCAGCAGCGCAAGGCAGGGGAGTTATGGCTACACCTTC. Its translation: CASSARQGSYGYTF.

The rearrangement links TRBV7-2 to TRBJ2-2, with D hard to call. CDR1 and CDR2 from the germline V gene are SGHTA and FQGNSA. V lost 1 base and J 2 bases, leaving 5 bases between the germline ends. This CDR3 region has 14 residues. This chain's CDR3 is CASSLVLNTGELFF. The CDR3 bases are TGTGCCAGCAGCTTAGTACTTAACACCGGGGAGCTGTTTTTT.

The J gene is TRBJ1-2, the V gene TRBV15; D call uncertain. The CDR3 spans 12 residues. V lost 3 bases, J lost 5 bases, and 7 bases lay in between. CDR1 is LNHNV, CDR2 YYDKDF, per germline (reference sequence). CDR3 loop: CATSRLGYGYTF. The CDR3 bases are TGTGCCACCAGCAGGTTGGGGTATGGCTACACCTTC.

The CDR3 spells CASSIQGVRGTEAFF. The CDR3 coding sequence is TGTGCCAGCAGTATCCAGGGGGTACGAGGCACTGAAGCTTTCTTT. The J gene is TRBJ1-1, the V gene TRBV27; TRBD1 aligns across 7 bases. This CDR3 is built from 15 residues. Unmatched junction bases numbered 10, after V lost 5 bases and J lost 4 bases. CDR1 is MNHEY, CDR2 SMNVEV, per germline (reference sequence).